This TCR beta chain is drawn from a study of regulatory T cells in long-lasting Graves disease. Study background: It was over 5 years of antithyroid drugs, with positive TSH receptor antibodies, that meant persistent Graves' disease. Study conclusions and caveats: Less diverse TCR repertoires were seen in persistent Graves' patients than in newly diagnosed ones. The work looked only at peripheral blood and did not look at thyroid tissue.

The CDR3 is 14 residues long. Trimming took 5 bases from V and 7 from J; bases not matched to a gene: 11. CDR1 is LNHDA, CDR2 SQIVND, per germline (reference sequence). On this clonotype itself: Its cognate antigen is unknown.

Library construction for TCR beta used iRepertoire HTBI primers and Arm-PCR of CDR3 regions. TCRdb re-called the multiplex PCR reads through MiXCR, storing one row per CDR3 protein. The sample holds some 300,000 distinct CDR3 sequences, around 21% seen once. Noted time point: persistent/refractory GD, antithyroid drugs over 5 years with positive TRAb. Extracted PBMC RNA gave rise to the TCR library. The sequence was collected from a female donor with Graves disease. The chain couples TRBV19 to TRBJ2-7, with 7 bases lining up with TRBD2. The specimen was peripheral blood mononuclear cells (PBMCs), collected when the disease was refractory, from a patient treated with antithyroid drugs. The DNA for the CDR3 is TGTGCCAGTAGTCTCAGCGGGGACCTGGGGGAGCAGTACTTC. This encodes CASSLSGDLGEQYF.